This entry lists 30 T cell receptor beta chains sequenced from one sample in a study of blood T cell repertoires in COVID-19 (dated by TCRdb to about 2020). The receptor library was made with the immunoSEQ multiplex PCR assay. TCRdb limited this immuneACCESS table to in-frame rearrangements with V and J called. A share of clones is missing; checked studies link under half to unresolved V genes, and the rest is unexplained. The sample table lists about 160,000 clones, roughly 73% of them with a count of one. The ten largest clones capture around 3% of the sample. Sequencing input: peripheral blood. These receptors originate from a man between 65 and 80 years old with acute or convalescent COVID-19.

The V and J genes are TRBV27 and TRBJ1-5; D is undetermined. V lost 5 bases and J lost 7, with 12 bases in between. The CDR3 covers 13 residues. Germline CDR1 is MNHEY and CDR2 is SMNVEV (reference sequence). The CDR3 DNA follows: TGTGCCAGCAGTCGGGATCCTATACAGCCCCAGCATTTT. Amino acids: CASSRDPIQPQHF.

J is TRBJ1-5 and V is TRBV6-5, with 8 bases matching TRBD1. Trimming took 7 bases from V and 6 from J; bases not matched to a gene: 11. The CDR3 consists of 15 residues. Germline CDR1 is MNHEY and CDR2 is SVGAGI. In DNA, the CDR3 is TGTGCCAGCAATACGGACAGGGATCCCCTTCAGCCCCAGCATTTT. It codes for CASNTDRDPLQPQHF.

This clone was detected ten times or more. For the CDR3, the DNA is TGTGCCAGCAGTGACGCTACCTCGGGGTATAGCAATCAGCCCCAGCATTTT. Amino acid sequence: CASSDATSGYSNQPQHF. V usage is TRBV2 and J usage is TRBJ1-5; no definite D call. This CDR3 is 17 amino acids long. The V gene lost 3 bases and the J gene lost 0 bases, with 15 bases spanning the gap. Germline CDR1 is SNHLY and CDR2 is FYNNEI.

The chain employs TRBV30 and TRBJ1-5; D is ambiguous. V lost 2 bases and J lost 0, with 8 bases in between. The CDR3 loop spans 14 amino acids. Germline-derived CDR1 and CDR2 are GTSNPN and SVGIG (reference sequence). The CDR3 nucleotides read TGTGCCTGGAGTTACATCGATAGCAATCAGCCCCAGCATTTT. Translation: CAWSYIDSNQPQHF.

This chain uses TRBV3-1 (or the pseudogene TRBV3-2) with TRBJ2-2; 9 positions agree with TRBD2. Looked up from germline, CDR1 is LGHDT and CDR2 is YNNKEL (reference sequence). This CDR3 is 17 amino acids long. Trimming cost V 4 bases and J 1 base; bases outside gene matches: 7. The CDR3 bases are TGTGCCAGCAGCCGCGATACAGCGGGGGGGAACACCGGGGAGCTGTTTTTT. It codes for CASSRDTAGGNTGELFF.

This chain links TRBV5-8 with TRBJ2-7, with TRBD2 as a possible D gene (6 bases). There are 17 residues in the CDR3. Germline V gives CDR1 SGHTS, CDR2 YDEGEE. Trimming cost V 0 bases and J 0 bases, with 16 bases left between them. CDR3 bases: TGTGCCAGCAGCTTGGCCACGGGACTCGTCAGCTCCTACGAGCAGTACTTC. Protein product: CASSLATGLVSSYEQYF.

The rearrangement joins TRBV2 to TRBJ2-1, with TRBD1 as a possible D gene (6 bases). Between the trimmed V and J ends, which lost 6 bases and 5 bases, there was a span of 17 bases. From germline, CDR1 is SNHLY and CDR2 FYNNEI. CDR3 size: 15 residues. CDR3 in amino acids: CASRLSGTPNNEQFF. In nucleotides, the CDR3 is TGTGCCAGCAGACTTTCCGGGACACCAAACAATGAGCAGTTCTTC.

The rearrangement links TRBV28 to TRBJ2-7, with D tentatively TRBD1 (6 bases). Per the germline V gene, CDR1 is MDHEN and CDR2 is SYDVKM. Trimming took 6 bases from V and 0 from J, leaving 15 bases between them. The CDR3 has 15 residues. The CDR3 coding sequence is TGTGCCAGCAGCCCCGGACAGAGGAGCTCCTACGAGCAGTACTTC. It specifies CASSPGQRSSYEQYF.

V and J are TRBV7-8 and TRBJ2-2; tentative D call: TRBD1 (6 bases). The CDR3 totals 16 residues. The V gene lost 3 bases and the J gene lost 6 bases, with 17 bases spanning the gap. Looked up from germline, CDR1 is SGHVS and CDR2 is FQNEAQ. CDR3 loop: CASSFGSAGVAGELFF. In DNA, the CDR3 is TGTGCCAGCAGCTTCGGGTCGGCAGGGGTGGCCGGGGAGCTGTTTTTT.

The chain links TRBV19 to TRBJ1-4, with a tentative D call TRBD1 (6 bases). CDR3 size: 16 residues. Germline CDR1 and CDR2: LNHDA and SQIVND (reference sequence). The V and J ends lost 1 base and 3 bases respectively, with 12 bases between them. The CDR3 nucleotides are TGTGCCAGTAGTATAGGGGGGCCGCCGGCTAATGAAAAACTGTTTTTT. Its translation: CASSIGGPPANEKLFF.

V usage is TRBV6-4 and J usage is TRBJ1-5; 8 bases agree with TRBD1. V was clipped by 2 bases and J by 6 bases; unmatched bases: 15. CDR3 length equals 18 residues. Germline CDR1 is MRHNA and CDR2 is SNTAGT. CDR3 residues: CASSDPNKDRVEVQPQHF. In nucleotides, the CDR3 is TGTGCCAGCAGTGACCCGAATAAGGACAGGGTAGAAGTTCAGCCCCAGCATTTT.

In this sample, this clone turned up a few times. This chain uses TRBV5-1 with TRBJ2-2; D gene uncertain. Looked up from germline, CDR1 is SGHRS and CDR2 is YFSETQ. The CDR3 is 14 residues long. Trimming left V 3 bases short and J 0 bases short, with 6 bases between. The CDR3 nucleotides read TGCGCCAGCAGCTCCCCTCCGAACACCGGGGAGCTGTTTTTT. This encodes CASSSPPNTGELFF. Combining the CDR3 with reference TRBV5-1 and TRBJ2-2 gives the whole variable domain KAGVTQTPRYLIKTRGQQVTLSCSPISGHRSVSWYQQTPGQGLQFLFEYFSETQRNKGNFPGRFSGRQFSNSRSEMNVSTLELGDSALYLCASSSPPNTGELFFGEGSRLTVL.

The gene calls are TRBV28 and TRBJ1-5, with 11 nucleotides matching TRBD1. Unmatched junction bases numbered 15, after V lost 6 bases and J lost 2 bases. Germline lookup yields CDR1 MDHEN and CDR2 SYDVKM. The CDR3 has 19 residues. In DNA form, the CDR3 reads TGTGCCAGCAGAGTGGAAACGGGACAGGGGGTGTCGGGCAATCAGCCCCAGCATTTT. Amino acids: CASRVETGQGVSGNQPQHF.

The sample holds a few counts of this clone. The chain links TRBV6-5 to TRBJ2-5, with D perhaps TRBD1 (6 bases). CDR1 MNHEY and CDR2 SVGAGI come from the germline V gene. The length of the CDR3 is 15 residues. V lost 8 bases to trimming and J lost 2 bases, with 18 bases between them. The CDR3 here is CASRLLGADQETQYF. CDR3 bases: TGTGCCAGCCGTTTACTGGGGGCAGATCAAGAGACCCAGTACTTC.

This chain joins TRBV4-2 and TRBJ2-7; the D gene is possibly TRBD1 (6 bases). Germline-derived CDR1 and CDR2 are LGHNA and YNFKEQ. V lost 0 bases and J 3 bases, leaving 9 bases between the germline ends. The CDR3 has 14 residues. Here the CDR3 DNA reads TGTGCCAGCAGCCAAGACCCACAGGGCTACGAGCAGTACTTC. Amino acids: CASSQDPQGYEQYF.

This clone showed up just a few times. As DNA, the CDR3 is TGTGCCAGCAGCCACCTGCGGGGTCAGCAAGAGACCCAGTACTTC. Its protein is CASSHLRGQQETQYF. The chain carries TRBV5-6 and TRBJ2-5, with a tentative D call TRBD2 (6 bases). CDR1 SGHDT and CDR2 YYEEEE come from the germline V gene. V lost 4 bases to trimming and J lost 2 bases, with 15 bases between them. The CDR3 runs to 15 residues.

J is TRBJ1-2 and V is TRBV19; D call uncertain. This CDR3 spans 14 amino acids. Trimming pared 0 bases from V and 8 bases from J, leaving 13 bases between. CDR1 is LNHDA and CDR2 is SQIVND in the germline V gene (reference sequence). CDR3 protein: CASSIDPGRSGYTF. In DNA, the CDR3 is TGTGCCAGTAGTATAGATCCGGGAAGGAGCGGCTACACCTTC. Combining the CDR3 with reference TRBV19 and TRBJ1-2 gives the whole variable domain DGGITQSPKYLFRKEGQNVTLSCEQNLNHDAMYWYRQDPGQGLRLIYYSQIVNDFQKGDIAEGYSVSREKKESFPLTVTSAQKNPTAFYLCASSIDPGRSGYTFGSGTRLTVV.

The V call is TRBV29-1, the J call TRBJ1-1, with TRBD1 matching 8 bases. This CDR3 region has 10 residues. In germline, CDR1 is SQVTM, CDR2 ANQGSEA. The ends lost 6 bases at V and 6 bases at J; junction bases unmatched: 0. CDR3 bases: TGCAGCGTACAGGGGGCTGAAGCTTTCTTT. Translated, it gives CSVQGAEAFF.

This chain uses TRBV18 with TRBJ2-7; the match to TRBD2 covers 8 bases. The germline V gene has CDR1 KGHSH and CDR2 LQKENI. The CDR3 contains 15 residues. The J segment lost 0 bases and the V segment lost 3 bases, leaving 4 bases of the junction unmatched. The CDR3 is CASSPSAGVSYEQYF. The CDR3 DNA follows: TGTGCCAGCTCACCCTCAGCGGGGGTCTCCTACGAGCAGTACTTC.

V is TRBV3-1 (or the pseudogene TRBV3-2) and J is TRBJ1-2; TRBD1 might be the D (6 bases). The germline V and J ends were trimmed by 9 bases and 4 bases, with 12 bases remaining between them. CDR1 is LGHDT, CDR2 YNNKEL, per germline (reference sequence). The CDR3 contains 12 residues. The CDR3: CARNRETYGYTF. The CDR3 bases are TGTGCCAGAAACAGGGAAACCTATGGCTACACCTTC.

The rearrangement joins TRBV4-1 to TRBJ1-2; D is uncertain. The germline V and J ends were trimmed by 8 bases and 5 bases, with 9 bases remaining between them. There are 11 residues in the CDR3. Germline V gives CDR1 MGHRA, CDR2 YSYEKL. The CDR3: CASQDYYGYTF. In DNA, the CDR3 is TGCGCCAGCCAAGACTATTATGGCTACACCTTC.

The J gene is TRBJ1-6, the V gene TRBV28; 7 nucleotides line up with TRBD1. Trimming cost V 6 bases and J 7 bases; bases outside gene matches: 12. Germline V gene lookup returns CDR1 MDHEN and CDR2 SYDVKM. The CDR3 length is 16 residues. In DNA form, the CDR3 reads TGTGCCAGCAGCCCCGGGCAGGGGGGCTACAATTCACCCCTCCACTTT. Its translation: CASSPGQGGYNSPLHF.

The V and J genes are TRBV18 and TRBJ1-1; no definite D call. Germline CDR1 reads KGHSH; CDR2 reads LQKENI. V was pared by 3 bases and J by 0 bases, with 14 bases between. The CDR3 totals 16 residues. As DNA, the CDR3 is TGTGCCAGCTCACCGATAAACGGGGTAATGAACACTGAAGCTTTCTTT. It is translated as CASSPINGVMNTEAFF.

The chain is built from TRBV6-5 and TRBJ2-3, with 13 bases identical to TRBD2. V lost 6 bases, J lost 6 bases, and 3 bases stayed unmatched. Germline V gives CDR1 MNHEY, CDR2 SVGAGI. The CDR3 covers 14 residues. In DNA, the CDR3 is TGTGCCAGCAGGGGGACTAGCGGGGCGGATACGCAGTATTTT. It yields the protein CASRGTSGADTQYF.

The V gene is TRBV6-5, the J gene TRBJ2-7; TRBD1 agrees at 11 bases. Germline V gene lookup returns CDR1 MNHEY and CDR2 SVGAGI. The CDR3 loop spans 15 amino acids. With V trimmed by 6 bases and J by 2 bases, 6 bases remained unmatched. In DNA form, the CDR3 reads TGTGCCAGCAGGAGGACAGGGGGCCCCACCTACGAGCAGTACTTC. Its translation is CASRRTGGPTYEQYF.

The chain recombines TRBV29-1 with TRBJ1-1; 7 bases match TRBD1. Germline V gene lookup returns CDR1 SQVTM and CDR2 ANQGSEA. The J segment lost 0 bases and the V segment lost 0 bases, leaving 7 bases of the junction unmatched. The CDR3 is made up of 16 amino acids. For the CDR3, the DNA is TGCAGCGTTGAAGAAGGGGGCCAGGTCATGAACACTGAAGCTTTCTTT. Protein: CSVEEGGQVMNTEAFF.

This CDR3 reads CASSLPPRTSRAHNEQFF. For the CDR3, the DNA is TGTGCCAGCAGCTTACCTCCTCGTACTAGTCGGGCCCACAATGAGCAGTTCTTC. This rearrangement joins TRBV7-3 to TRBJ2-1; possibly TRBD2 for D (5 bases). The CDR3 has 18 residues. Germline CDR1 reads SGHTA; CDR2 reads FQGTGA. V was cut by 2 bases and J by 5 bases, with 22 bases left in between.

This sequence joins TRBV24-1 and TRBJ2-7; possible D gene TRBD1, 6 bases. The CDR3 length is 15 residues. Germline V gives CDR1 KGHDR, CDR2 SFDVKD. Between the trimmed V and J ends, which lost 4 bases and 0 bases, there was a span of 12 bases. CDR3 in DNA: TGTGCCACCAGTGAGAATACAGGGCTCTCCTACGAGCAGTACTTC. It translates to CATSENTGLSYEQYF.

CDR3 loop: CASSVVTGRGTDTQYF. CDR3 coding DNA: TGTGCCAGCAGCGTAGTAACGGGAAGAGGCACAGATACGCAGTATTTT. The V gene is TRBV9, the J gene TRBJ2-3, with a weak D call TRBD2 (5 bases). Germline V gene lookup returns CDR1 SGDLS and CDR2 YYNGEE. V dropped 0 bases and J dropped 1 base, with 12 bases sitting between them. The CDR3 has 16 residues.

The chain employs TRBV2 and TRBJ2-2; TRBD1 aligns across 8 bases. V shed 9 bases, J shed 0 bases, and the junction held 3 bases outside the gene matches. The CDR3 spans 14 residues. Germline CDR1 SNHLY, CDR2 FYNNEI. The CDR3 reads CARGTGTNTGELFF. CDR3 coding DNA: TGTGCCAGGGGGACAGGCACGAACACCGGGGAGCTGTTTTTT.